This T cell receptor (beta chain) was observed in a study of cytomegalovirus exposure and HLA in healthy donors. Study-level points and caveats: The study recorded fewer than 200 TCR beta chains that were cytomegalovirus-associated. A highly shared variant cluster was judged a likely technical artifact.

Primers included in the PCR were 60 Vbeta and 13 Jbeta primers. Sequencing was performed with immunoSEQ multiplex PCR; in TCRdb, only in-frame clones are kept and a portion is missing. The repertoire holds 120,000 or so clones, with 80% as singletons. Comment on this clone: The antigen is not known.

This TCR was recovered from a man under 40 in good health and CMV-seronegative. The material sequenced was PBMCs.

In nucleotides, the CDR3 is TGTGCCAGCAGTTCCCTTTCGTCTGTCCAGGGTGGGATAGAAGCTTTCTTT. It specifies CASSSLSSVQGGIEAFF. The chain uses TRBV28 and TRBJ1-1, with D tentatively TRBD1 (5 bases). CDR3 length equals 17 residues. The V gene lost 4 bases and the J gene lost 8 bases, with 26 bases spanning the gap. Per germline, CDR1 MDHEN and CDR2 SYDVKM.